Described below is a single T cell receptor (beta chain) sequence and its context. The CDR3 length is 15 residues. V was cut by 5 bases and J by 9 bases, with 20 bases left in between. Germline values: CDR1 SSHAT, CDR2 FNYEAQ (reference sequence). Seattle cases were enrolled at active infection and followed longitudinally. This sample stems from a study of blood T cell repertoires in COVID-19. Study information: Specimens from acute and convalescent COVID-19 originated in the United States, Italy and Spain. T cells, B-cell-depleted T cells, or PBMCs provided the cDNA or gDNA that served as material.

Original processing notes: Reference gene primer amplification gave nucleated cell count estimates. TCRdb's copy holds only in-frame clones and misses some; the assay was immunoSEQ multiplex PCR. That table gives V, J and clone size, and the DNA gave D and trimming. The sample shows about 180,000 clones, over 80% of them seen only once. The clonotype originates from a woman in her 70s with COVID-19, enrolled during active disease. The material sequenced was peripheral blood. V and J are TRBV7-7 and TRBJ2-1, with D possibly being TRBD2 (7 bases). The chain's CDR3 is CASSKGRGAESEQFF. In DNA, the CDR3 is TGTGCCAGCAGCAAGGGACGGGGGGCTGAGAGTGAGCAGTTCTTC.